The following is a T cell receptor beta chain sequence with its context. TCR beta chains were sequenced at survey level with immunoSEQ. The data were produced by immunoSEQ multiplex PCR, yet TCRdb's version contains in-frame clones alone and is incomplete. The table has about 68,000 clones, about 93% seen once. CDR1 SQVTM and CDR2 ANQGSEA come from the germline V gene. The CDR3 length is 15 residues. With 4 bases removed from V and 4 bases from J, the gap between germline ends came to 19 bases. V usage is TRBV29-1 and J usage is TRBJ1-2; the D gene is possibly TRBD1 (6 bases). The sequenced material came from PBMCs. This receptor was obtained from a middle-aged man with rheumatoid arthritis. The CDR3 spells CSVVRPSGGFYGYTF. CDR3 bases: TGCAGCGTTGTTAGACCCTCCGGGGGCTTCTATGGCTACACCTTC.